Each of the 3 T cell receptor beta chains below was sequenced from the same sample in a study of blood T cell repertoires in COVID-19. Profiled with immunoSEQ multiplex PCR; TCRdb holds only in-frame clones, not every one. Among about 170,000 clones listed, approximately 90% were seen once. The sample was peripheral blood. Receptor source: a man aged 45-65 years who had recovered from COVID-19.

The chain carries TRBV14 and TRBJ1-3; 8 bases are shared with TRBD1. This CDR3 is built from 16 residues. J lost 6 bases, V lost 6 bases, and 13 bases had no gene match. Per the germline V gene, CDR1 is SGHDN and CDR2 is FVKESK. Written as DNA, the CDR3 is TGTGCCAGCAGTCGTAATTCCGGGACAGGAGCAAACACCATATATTTT. Its protein is CASSRNSGTGANTIYF.

The gene calls are TRBV7-2 and TRBJ2-1; weak D call: TRBD2 (5 bases). Trimming left V 5 bases short and J 0 bases short, with 14 bases between. Germline CDR1 SGHTA, CDR2 FQGNSA. This CDR3 region has 16 residues. The CDR3 region is CASSPRGLSSYNEQFF. The CDR3 coding sequence is TGTGCCAGCAGCCCCCGAGGACTTAGCTCCTACAATGAGCAGTTCTTC.

The table lists this clone with a count of one. The rearrangement uses TRBV7-2 and TRBJ2-5, with 12 bases identical to TRBD1. After removal of 1 base from V and 4 bases from J, the junction contained 4 bases not matched to a gene. The CDR3 runs to 16 residues. The germline V gene has CDR1 SGHTA and CDR2 FQGNSA. CDR3 in amino acids: CASSLGDRGRGETQYF. The CDR3 nucleotides read TGTGCCAGCAGCTTAGGGGACAGGGGGCGAGGAGAGACCCAGTACTTC.